This T cell receptor beta chain is from a study of CD8+CD57+ T cells in acquired aplastic anemia. According to the study, genomic DNA was the template for TCR beta VDJ and CDR3 profiling. TCRdb re-called the reads with MiXCR, one entry per CDR3 protein. The table records 260,000 or so distinct CDR3 sequences, roughly 82% of them present only once. In patients chosen for sequencing, flow cytometry had shown CD8+CD57+ cell expansion. CDR1 and CDR2 (germline): SEHNR, FQNEAQ (reference sequence). The ends were cut back, 3 bases at V and 7 bases at J, with 10 bases in the middle. The CDR3 spans 13 residues.

This receptor was obtained from a human donor with aplastic anemia. V is TRBV7-9 and J is TRBJ1-5; D is unresolved. Sequenced sample: sorted CD4+, CD8+, or CD8+CD57+ T cells (not recorded which) from PBMCs. CDR3 DNA sequence: TGTGCCAGCAGCTTGGGGTCCGACCAGCCCCAGCATTTT. It encodes CASSLGSDQPQHF. The variable domain in full, with the rest retrieved from reference TRBV7-9 and TRBJ1-5, is DTGVSQNPRHKITKRGQNVTFRCDPISEHNRLYWYRQTLGQGPEFLTYFQNEAQLEKSRLLSDRFSAERPKGSFSTLEIQRTEQGDSAMYLCASSLGSDQPQHFGDGTRLSIL.